This entry concerns a single TCR beta chain. The data were taken from a study of blood T cell repertoires in COVID-19. TCRdb's table, derived via immunoSEQ multiplex PCR, lists solely in-frame clones and lacks some. There are about 270,000 clones in the sample; about 87% occur only once, and approximately 4% lies in the top ten. V was clipped by 0 bases and J by 1 base; unmatched bases: 2. The CDR3 length is 16 residues. Germline CDR1 and CDR2: KGHSH and LQKENI. The chain joins TRBV18 to TRBJ1-2, with TRBD1 matching 10 bases. The origin of this receptor is a woman aged 30 to 39 with acute COVID-19. What was sequenced was PBMCs or T cells enriched from blood (not recorded which). The CDR3 reads CASSPPTGGDNYGYTF. The CDR3 nucleotides read TGTGCCAGCTCACCACCGACAGGGGGCGATAACTATGGCTACACCTTC.